This TCR beta chain was identified during a study of Ad26.COV2.S vaccination and SARS-CoV-2 variants. Trimming took 2 bases from V and 0 from J, leaving 10 bases between them. This CDR3 contains 15 residues. CDR1 is LNHDA, CDR2 SQIVND, per germline (reference sequence). The treatment: approximately 18 received Ad26.COV2.S at low or high dose, single or two shots; 5 received placebo; per-sample allocation not given. The samples date from day 63 after the first vaccine or placebo injection. The method was immunoSEQ multiplex PCR; TCRdb's version includes in-frame clones alone and lacks a portion of them. The table records under 600,000 clones, 80% to 90% of them present only once.

The sequences come from peripheral blood, collected in a trial of Ad26.COV2.S vaccine versus placebo. The receptor's source is a person between 18 and 65 years old who received the Ad26.COV2.S COVID-19 vaccine or a placebo. The chain combines TRBV19 with TRBJ1-1; D ambiguous. CDR3: CASSISQLLNTEAFF. Written as DNA, the CDR3 is TGTGCCAGTAGTATATCCCAGCTCCTGAACACTGAAGCTTTCTTT.